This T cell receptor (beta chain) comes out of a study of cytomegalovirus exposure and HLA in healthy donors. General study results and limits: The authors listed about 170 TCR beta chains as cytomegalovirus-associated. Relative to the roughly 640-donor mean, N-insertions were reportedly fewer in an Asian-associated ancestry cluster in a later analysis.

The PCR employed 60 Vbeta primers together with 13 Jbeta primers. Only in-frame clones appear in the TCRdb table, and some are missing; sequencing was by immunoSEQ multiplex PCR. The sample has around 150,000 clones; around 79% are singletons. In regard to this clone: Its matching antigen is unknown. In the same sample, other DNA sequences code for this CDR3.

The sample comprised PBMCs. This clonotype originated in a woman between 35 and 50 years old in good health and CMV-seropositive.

As DNA, the CDR3 is TGCGCCAGCAGCTTGTGGCAGGGGCCTCTGAACACTGAAGCTTTCTTT. Amino acid sequence: CASSLWQGPLNTEAFF. J is TRBJ1-1 and V is TRBV5-1, with D tentatively TRBD1 (6 bases). Trimming pared 1 base from V and 0 bases from J, leaving 13 bases between. Germline CDR1 reads SGHRS; CDR2 reads YFSETQ. The CDR3 spans 16 residues.